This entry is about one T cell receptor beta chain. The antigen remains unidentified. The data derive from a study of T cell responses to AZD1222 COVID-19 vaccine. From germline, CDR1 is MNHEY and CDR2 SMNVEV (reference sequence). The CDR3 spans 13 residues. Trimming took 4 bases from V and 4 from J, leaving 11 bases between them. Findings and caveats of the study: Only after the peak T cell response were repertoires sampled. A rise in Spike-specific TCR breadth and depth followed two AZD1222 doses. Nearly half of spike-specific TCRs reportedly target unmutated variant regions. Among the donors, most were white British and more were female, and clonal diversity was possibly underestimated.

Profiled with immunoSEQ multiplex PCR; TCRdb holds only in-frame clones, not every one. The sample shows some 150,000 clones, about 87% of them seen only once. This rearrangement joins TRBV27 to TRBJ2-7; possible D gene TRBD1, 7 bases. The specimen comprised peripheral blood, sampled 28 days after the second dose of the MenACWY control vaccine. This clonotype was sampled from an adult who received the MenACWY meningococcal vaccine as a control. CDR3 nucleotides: TGTGCCAGCAGTTCAGGGGGGTCTTACGAGCAGTACTTC. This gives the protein CASSSGGSYEQYF.